These 20 T cell receptor beta chains share one sample of origin, sequenced in a study of T cells in tuberculosis. Sequencing was performed with immunoSEQ multiplex PCR; in TCRdb, only in-frame clones are kept and a portion is missing. The top ten clones hold roughly 14% of a sample with tens of thousands of clones, around 91% of them seen once. The sample comprised PBMCs. These receptors were obtained from a donor between 10 and 35 years old with latent tuberculosis or without tuberculosis infection.

This chain connects TRBV30 to TRBJ2-6; perhaps TRBD2 as D (5 bases). Deletions cut 4 bases from V and 2 bases from J, with 12 bases between. Germline V lookup: CDR1 GTSNPN, CDR2 SVGIG (reference sequence). The CDR3 contains 15 residues. In DNA form, the CDR3 reads TGTGCCTGGACGAGGACTCTGCCTGGGGCCAACGTCCTGACTTTC. Its protein is CAWTRTLPGANVLTF. Full variable domain (missing parts from reference TRBV30 and TRBJ2-6): SQTIHQWPATLVQPVGSPLSLECTVEGTSNPNLYWYRQAAGRGLQLLFYSVGIGQISSEVPQNLSASRPQDRQFILSSKKLLLSDSGFYLCAWTRTLPGANVLTFGAGSRLTVL.

This clone has a single count. V gene TRBV4-1 combines with J gene TRBJ1-6; no reliable D call. CDR1 MGHRA and CDR2 YSYEKL come from the germline V gene. The CDR3 spans 13 residues. V was pared by 4 bases and J by 6 bases, with 7 bases between. The CDR3 here is CASSPRLNSPLHF. The CDR3 bases are TGCGCCAGCAGCCCTCGACTTAATTCACCCCTCCACTTT.

This chain joins TRBV13 and TRBJ2-3, with 8 bases identical to TRBD1. The CDR3 totals 15 residues. J gave up 3 bases and V 5 bases, and 7 bases lay outside the gene matches. The germline CDR1 and CDR2 sequences are PRHDT and FYEKMQ (reference sequence). The CDR3 spells CASSTGQGATDTQYF. The CDR3 DNA reads as TGTGCCAGCAGCACAGGACAGGGAGCGACAGATACGCAGTATTTT.

The chain has TRBV4-3 and TRBJ2-7, with no clear D. Germline V gives CDR1 LGHNA, CDR2 YSLEER. V was shortened by 1 base and J by 0 bases, with 4 bases between the two germline ends. The CDR3 length is 13 residues. The CDR3 spells CASSQVNSYEQYF. The CDR3 DNA follows: TGCGCCAGCAGCCAAGTCAACTCCTACGAGCAGTACTTC.

The gene calls are TRBV7-2 and TRBJ2-7, with a weak D call TRBD1 (5 bases). This CDR3 has 14 residues. Germline assignment: CDR1 SGHTA and CDR2 FQGNSA. The V gene lost 1 base and the J gene lost 5 bases, with 12 bases spanning the gap. The CDR3: CASSLDAGRDEQYF. For the CDR3, the DNA is TGTGCCAGCAGCTTAGATGCAGGGCGCGACGAGCAGTACTTC.

In the case of this clone: Mismatch with germline at one junction end may stem from a read error. V is TRBV5-4 and J is TRBJ2-7; 7 bases agree with TRBD2. The CDR3 sequence is 15 residues long. The germline gives CDR1 SGHNT, CDR2 YYREEE (reference sequence). CDR3: CASSLQRGGSDEQYF. In DNA form, the CDR3 reads TGTGCCAGTAGCTTGCAGAGGGGAGGGAGTGACGAGCAGTACTTC.

CDR3 sequence (DNA): TGCGCCAGCAGCTGGCGCGGACAGGGGGTAGAGACCCAGTACTTC. Translation: CASSWRGQGVETQYF. The chain employs TRBV5-1 and TRBJ2-5; TRBD1 aligns across 10 bases. Germline CDR1 reads SGHRS; CDR2 reads YFSETQ. The CDR3 is made up of 15 amino acids. After removal of 3 bases from V and 4 bases from J, the junction contained 6 bases not matched to a gene.

This clone has a single count. This chain connects TRBV18 to TRBJ1-2, with a possible D match to TRBD1 (6 bases). This CDR3 comprises 14 residues. Trimming stripped 3 bases from V and 3 bases from J, with 11 bases between. The germline CDR1 and CDR2 sequences are KGHSH and LQKENI. CDR3 region: CASSPTRTDYGYTF. In nucleotides, the CDR3 is TGTGCCAGCTCACCGACCCGGACAGACTATGGCTACACCTTC.

The J gene is TRBJ1-1, the V gene TRBV2; 7 bases match TRBD1. Germline V gene data show CDR1 as SNHLY and CDR2 as FYNNEI. This CDR3 comprises 13 residues. Trimming removed 5 bases from V and 10 bases from J; junction bases left unmatched: 10. CDR3 residues: CASSIATGSAAFF. In DNA form, the CDR3 reads TGTGCCAGCAGTATTGCGACAGGGTCTGCAGCTTTCTTT.

The chain joins TRBV19 to TRBJ1-3, with 7 positions matching TRBD1. Per germline, CDR1 LNHDA and CDR2 SQIVND (reference sequence). J was trimmed by 4 bases and V by 8 bases; bases with no gene match: 14. The CDR3 spans 16 residues. DNA of the CDR3: TGTGCCAGTGGACGACAGGGAGAAGGAAAGGGAAACACCATATATTTT. This gives the protein CASGRQGEGKGNTIYF. The variable domain in full, with the rest retrieved from reference TRBV19 and TRBJ1-3, is DGGITQSPKYLFRKEGQNVTLSCEQNLNHDAMYWYRQDPGQGLRLIYYSQIVNDFQKGDIAEGYSVSREKKESFPLTVTSAQKNPTAFYLCASGRQGEGKGNTIYFGEGSWLTVV.

The V call is TRBV6-1, the J call TRBJ1-2; a weak D match, TRBD1 (5 bases). Germline loops: CDR1 MNHNS, CDR2 SASEGT. V lost 1 base and J lost 8, with 14 bases in between. This CDR3 is 14 amino acids long. DNA for the CDR3: TGTGCCAGCAGTGAAGGGGGGGGGACCCGCGGCTACACCTTC. Translated: CASSEGGGTRGYTF.

The chain couples TRBV4-1 to TRBJ1-2; D is unclear. CDR1 is MGHRA, CDR2 YSYEKL, per germline. V was clipped by 0 bases and J by 3 bases, with 8 bases between them. This CDR3 has 14 amino acids. CDR3 sequence (DNA): TGCGCCAGCAGCCAAGAGGAGAGGGACTATGGCTACACCTTC. It translates to CASSQEERDYGYTF.

V and J are TRBV18 and TRBJ2-1; a weak D match, TRBD2 (6 bases). This CDR3 comprises 12 residues. V was clipped by 3 bases and J by 9 bases, with 9 bases between them. Germline V gives CDR1 KGHSH, CDR2 LQKENI. The CDR3 reads CASSPVGSEQFF. DNA for the CDR3: TGTGCCAGCTCACCCGTCGGGAGTGAGCAGTTCTTC.

The chain has TRBV30 and TRBJ1-5; D gene unclear. Germline CDR1 GTSNPN, CDR2 SVGIG (reference sequence). The V end was cut by 4 bases, the J end by 0 bases, with 7 bases between. CDR3 length: 13 residues. The CDR3 reads CAWNANSNQPQHF. The CDR3 DNA reads as TGTGCCTGGAACGCGAATAGCAATCAGCCCCAGCATTTT.

This clone was detected only once. The chain joins TRBV9 to TRBJ2-5; D is possibly TRBD2 (5 bases). The CDR3 has 14 residues. V was clipped by 1 base and J by 1 base, with 8 bases between them. CDR1 and CDR2 from the germline V gene are SGDLS and YYNGEE. The CDR3 reads CASSVSSGQETQYF. Here the CDR3 DNA reads TGTGCCAGCAGCGTATCGAGCGGCCAAGAGACCCAGTACTTC.

The chain has TRBV27 and TRBJ1-2; a weak D match, TRBD1 (5 bases). CDR1 is MNHEY, CDR2 SMNVEV, per germline (reference sequence). The V and J ends lost 0 bases and 2 bases respectively, with 13 bases between them. This CDR3 has 16 residues. The CDR3 protein is CASSLSEGATNYGYTF. The CDR3 DNA sequence: TGTGCCAGCAGTTTATCGGAAGGGGCTACGAACTATGGCTACACCTTC.

V is TRBV25-1 and J is TRBJ2-6; D is uncertain. Trimming shortened V by 1 base and J by 3 bases, and 4 bases separated the two germline ends. The CDR3 loop spans 14 amino acids. Germline V CDR1 and CDR2: MGHDK, SYGVNS. The CDR3 region is CASSEFNGANVLTF. In DNA form, the CDR3 reads TGTGCCAGCAGTGAATTTAATGGGGCCAACGTCCTGACTTTC.

CDR3 amino acids: CASSIQLQGAYEQYF. DNA of the CDR3: TGCGCCAGCAGCATTCAACTACAGGGGGCTTACGAGCAGTACTTC. The chain has TRBV5-1 and TRBJ2-7; TRBD1 matches at 9 bases. CDR3 length: 15 amino acids. V lost 4 bases and J lost 4; bases outside the gene matches: 9. Germline loops: CDR1 SGHRS, CDR2 YFSETQ. The whole variable domain, remainder taken from reference TRBV5-1 and TRBJ2-7, is KAGVTQTPRYLIKTRGQQVTLSCSPISGHRSVSWYQQTPGQGLQFLFEYFSETQRNKGNFPGRFSGRQFSNSRSEMNVSTLELGDSALYLCASSIQLQGAYEQYFGPGTRLTVT.

This clone has just one count. V and J are TRBV11-2 and TRBJ2-1; tentative D call: TRBD2 (6 bases). Between the trimmed V and J ends, which lost 1 base and 4 bases, there was a span of 14 bases. CDR3 length equals 16 residues. CDR1 and CDR2 from the germline V gene are SGHAT and FQNNGV. CDR3 bases: TGTGCCAGCAGCTTAGGAGGGTCGGAGGGTTACAATGAGCAGTTCTTC. Translated, it gives CASSLGGSEGYNEQFF.

V and J are TRBV19 and TRBJ2-7, with 10 bases identical to TRBD1. The CDR3 spans 13 residues. Germline CDR1 and CDR2: LNHDA and SQIVND (reference sequence). The V and J ends lost 10 bases and 6 bases, in that order; junction bases with no gene match: 9. The CDR3 loop is CATAGTGVGEQYF. The DNA of the CDR3 is TGTGCCACCGCCGGGACAGGGGTCGGCGAGCAGTACTTC. The full variable domain, completed using reference TRBV19 and TRBJ2-7, is DGGITQSPKYLFRKEGQNVTLSCEQNLNHDAMYWYRQDPGQGLRLIYYSQIVNDFQKGDIAEGYSVSREKKESFPLTVTSAQKNPTAFYLCATAGTGVGEQYFGPGTRLTVT.